This T cell receptor beta chain was sequenced for a study of blood T cell repertoires in COVID-19. Background on the study: Acute and convalescent COVID-19 samples came from the United States, Italy and Spain. In each case, the material was cDNA or gDNA derived from T cells, B-cell-depleted T cells, or PBMCs.

In the source study's methods: The authors estimated nucleated cell counts from reference gene primer amplification. The assay was immunoSEQ multiplex PCR, and TCRdb's table has in-frame clones only and misses some. The D gene and trimming were derived from the DNA, and the V and J assignments and clone size from that table. Of fewer than 55,000 clones in the sample, approximately 89% are singletons; the top ten hold 7% to 9%. This CDR3 contains 15 residues. CDR1 and CDR2 from the germline V gene are SGHRS and YFSETQ. V lost 4 bases and J lost 1; bases outside the gene matches: 3. Sequenced sample: peripheral blood. The genes are TRBV5-1 and TRBJ2-1, with TRBD2 identical over 9 bases. This receptor was obtained from a man older than 75 with active or convalescent COVID-19. The CDR3 DNA reads TGCGCCAGCAGCGGGAGCGGGGGGTCCTACAATGAGCAGTTCTTC. Its translation: CASSGSGGSYNEQFF.